Presented here are 8 T cell receptor beta chains from one specimen sequenced in a study of T cells in pancreatic ductal adenocarcinoma. No neoadjuvant therapy was given to the selected pancreatic ductal adenocarcinoma patients before their surgery. Here immunoSEQ multiplex PCR was the method, and the copy in TCRdb shows in-frame clones only, minus some. The sample lists roughly 100,000 clones; around 96% were seen once. Sequenced material: PBMCs. These receptors all come from a human donor with pancreatic ductal adenocarcinoma.

A single count supports this clone. The chain carries TRBV27 and TRBJ2-1; TRBD2 agrees at 8 bases. The CDR3 is made up of 16 amino acids. The V and J ends lost 4 bases and 5 bases, in that order; junction bases with no gene match: 10. CDR1 is MNHEY and CDR2 is SMNVEV in the germline V gene (reference sequence). The CDR3 loop is CASSSYSGVIDNEQFF. CDR3 sequence (DNA): TGTGCCAGCAGTTCCTATAGCGGGGTGATCGACAATGAGCAGTTCTTC.

This chain connects TRBV27 to TRBJ1-1; 9 nucleotides match TRBD1. Germline V gives CDR1 MNHEY, CDR2 SMNVEV (reference sequence). The CDR3 is 15 residues long. The ends lost 6 bases at V and 5 bases at J; junction bases unmatched: 10. This CDR3 reads CASSLLYRGLTEAFF. Written as DNA, the CDR3 is TGTGCCAGCAGCCTACTATACAGGGGGCTTACTGAAGCTTTCTTT.

A single count supports this clone. The V call is TRBV19, the J call TRBJ2-1; the D gene is possibly TRBD2 (6 bases). The CDR3 consists of 14 residues. CDR1 and CDR2 from the germline V gene are LNHDA and SQIVND (reference sequence). V lost 3 bases, J lost 6 bases, and 12 bases lay in between. CDR3 amino acids: CASSIGLATNEQFF. The CDR3 coding sequence is TGTGCCAGTAGTATCGGGCTAGCGACCAATGAGCAGTTCTTC.

The chain uses TRBV9 and TRBJ2-5, with D unclear. The V end lost 4 bases, the J end lost 2 bases, and 3 bases lay between the germline ends. CDR3 size: 11 residues. Germline V gene sequence: CDR1 SGDLS, CDR2 YYNGEE. CDR3 loop: CASSSQETQYF. DNA of the CDR3: TGTGCCAGCAGCTCGCAAGAGACCCAGTACTTC. The full variable domain, its missing parts supplied by reference TRBV9 and TRBJ2-5, is DSGVTQTPKHLITATGQRVTLRCSPRSGDLSVYWYQQSLDQGLQFLIQYYNGEERAKGNILERFSAQQFPDLHSELNLSSLELGDSALYFCASSSQETQYFGPGTRLLVL.

The chain links TRBV5-1 to TRBJ2-7; D not certain. The CDR3 consists of 12 residues. V was pared by 3 bases and J by 2 bases, with 6 bases between. Germline CDR1 is SGHRS and CDR2 is YFSETQ. In DNA form, the CDR3 reads TGCGCCAGCAGCTACTTGCCCTACGAGCAGTACTTC. This translates into CASSYLPYEQYF.

A remark on this clone: The junction does not match germline at one end; this may be a read error. V and J are TRBV18 and TRBJ2-5; 7 bases line up with TRBD1. Germline CDR1 reads KGHSH; CDR2 reads LQKENI. The CDR3 has 16 amino acids. Here the CDR3 DNA reads TGTGCCAGCTCCCCACGAGAGGGGGCGCGAGGGGAGACCCAGTACTTC. It encodes CASSPREGARGETQYF.

The rearrangement links TRBV4-3 to TRBJ1-4; tentatively, D is TRBD1 (5 bases). The V gene lost 0 bases and the J gene lost 13 bases, with 12 bases spanning the gap. Looked up from germline, CDR1 is LGHNA and CDR2 is YSLEER. The CDR3 has 13 residues. The CDR3 bases are TGCGCCAGCAGCCAAGACTCCAGGGCCCGACTGTTTTTT. This sequence encodes CASSQDSRARLFF.

This sequence joins TRBV7-9 and TRBJ2-3; D is uncertain. In germline, CDR1 is SEHNR, CDR2 FQNEAQ (reference sequence). V lost 2 bases and J 7 bases, leaving 7 bases between the germline ends. There are 12 residues in the CDR3. CDR3 sequence reads: CASSLPTNTQYF. For the CDR3, the DNA is TGTGCCAGCAGCTTACCCACTAATACGCAGTATTTT.